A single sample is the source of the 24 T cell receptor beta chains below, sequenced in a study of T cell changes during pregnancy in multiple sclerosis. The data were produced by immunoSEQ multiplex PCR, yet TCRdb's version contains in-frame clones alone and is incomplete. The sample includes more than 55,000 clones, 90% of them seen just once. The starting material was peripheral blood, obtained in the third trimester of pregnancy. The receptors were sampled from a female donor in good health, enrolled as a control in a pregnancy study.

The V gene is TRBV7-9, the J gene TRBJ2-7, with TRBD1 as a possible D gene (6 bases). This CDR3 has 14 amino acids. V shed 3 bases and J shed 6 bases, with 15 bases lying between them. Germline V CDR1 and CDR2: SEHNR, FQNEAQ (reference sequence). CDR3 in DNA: TGTGCCAGCAGCTTCACACCCATAGGGGGCGAGCAGTACTTC. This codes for CASSFTPIGGEQYF.

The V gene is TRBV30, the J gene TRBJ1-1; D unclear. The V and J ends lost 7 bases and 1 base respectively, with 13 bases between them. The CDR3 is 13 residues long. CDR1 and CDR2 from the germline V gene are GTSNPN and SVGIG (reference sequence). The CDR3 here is CASRGSENTEAFF. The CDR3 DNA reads TGTGCCTCCCGCGGCAGCGAGAACACTGAAGCTTTCTTT. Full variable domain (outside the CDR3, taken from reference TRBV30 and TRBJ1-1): SQTIHQWPATLVQPVGSPLSLECTVEGTSNPNLYWYRQAAGRGLQLLFYSVGIGQISSEVPQNLSASRPQDRQFILSSKKLLLSDSGFYLCASRGSENTEAFFGQGTRLTVV.

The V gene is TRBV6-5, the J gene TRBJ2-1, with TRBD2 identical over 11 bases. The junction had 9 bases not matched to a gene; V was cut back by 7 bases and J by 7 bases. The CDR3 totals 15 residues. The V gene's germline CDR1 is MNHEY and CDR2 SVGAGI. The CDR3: CASIALSGGANEQFF. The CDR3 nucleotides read TGTGCCAGCATCGCCCTTAGCGGGGGGGCGAATGAGCAGTTCTTC.

CDR3 in DNA: TGTGCCAGCAGCCCGACAGCGGGGTGGACCGGGGAGCTGTTTTTT. Its translation: CASSPTAGWTGELFF. This chain links TRBV6-5 with TRBJ2-2, with TRBD2 matching 7 bases. This CDR3 comprises 15 residues. The V segment lost 6 bases and the J segment 5 bases; nucleotides outside the gene matches: 9. From germline, CDR1 is MNHEY and CDR2 SVGAGI.

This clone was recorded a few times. CDR3 sequence (DNA): TGCGCCAGCAGCTTGGCCGGGACAGGGCGGACTGAAGCTTTCTTT. This gives the protein CASSLAGTGRTEAFF. The rearrangement uses TRBV5-1 and TRBJ1-1, with 9 positions matching TRBD1. V was clipped by 0 bases and J by 5 bases; unmatched bases: 5. The germline gives CDR1 SGHRS, CDR2 YFSETQ. The CDR3 loop spans 15 amino acids. Using reference TRBV5-1 and TRBJ1-1 for the parts outside the CDR3, the full variable domain is KAGVTQTPRYLIKTRGQQVTLSCSPISGHRSVSWYQQTPGQGLQFLFEYFSETQRNKGNFPGRFSGRQFSNSRSEMNVSTLELGDSALYLCASSLAGTGRTEAFFGQGTRLTVV.

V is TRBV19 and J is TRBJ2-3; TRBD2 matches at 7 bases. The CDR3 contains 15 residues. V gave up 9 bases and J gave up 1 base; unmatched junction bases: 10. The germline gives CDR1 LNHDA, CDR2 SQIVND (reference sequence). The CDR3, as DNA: TGTGCCAGAGCCCCACGGGGGGAGTGCACAGATACGCAGTATTTT. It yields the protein CARAPRGECTDTQYF.

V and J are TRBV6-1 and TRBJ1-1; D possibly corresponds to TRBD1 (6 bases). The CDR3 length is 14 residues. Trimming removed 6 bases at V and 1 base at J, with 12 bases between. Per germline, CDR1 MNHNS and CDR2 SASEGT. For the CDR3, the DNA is TGTGCCAGCAGCCACAACAGGGAGAACACTGAAGCTTTCTTT. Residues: CASSHNRENTEAFF.

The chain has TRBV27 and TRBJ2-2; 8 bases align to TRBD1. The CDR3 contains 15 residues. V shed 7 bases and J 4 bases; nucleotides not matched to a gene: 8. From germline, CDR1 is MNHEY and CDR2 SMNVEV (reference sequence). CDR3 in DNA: TGTGCCAGCACCCGGACAGGGTCGTTCACCGGGGAGCTGTTTTTT. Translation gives CASTRTGSFTGELFF.

The CDR3 loop reads CASSLAGGLNEQFF. In DNA, the CDR3 is TGTGCCAGCAGCTTAGCGGGGGGGCTCAATGAGCAGTTCTTC. This rearrangement joins TRBV11-2 to TRBJ2-1; 8 bases match TRBD2. Germline CDR1 reads SGHAT; CDR2 reads FQNNGV. J gave up 6 bases and V 1 base, and 2 bases lay outside the gene matches. This CDR3 region has 14 residues.

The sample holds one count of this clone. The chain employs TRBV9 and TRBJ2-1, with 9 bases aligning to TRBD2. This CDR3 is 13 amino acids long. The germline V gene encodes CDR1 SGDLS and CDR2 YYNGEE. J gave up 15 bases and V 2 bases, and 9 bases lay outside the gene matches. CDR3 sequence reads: CASSVAAGGPPFF. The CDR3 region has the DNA TGTGCCAGCAGCGTCGCTGCGGGGGGGCCGCCGTTCTTC.

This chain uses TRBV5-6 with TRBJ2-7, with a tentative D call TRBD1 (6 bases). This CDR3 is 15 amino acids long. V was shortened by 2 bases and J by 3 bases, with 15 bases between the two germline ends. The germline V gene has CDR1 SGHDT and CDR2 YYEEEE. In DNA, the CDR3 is TGTGCCAGCAGCTTCGGTGGACAGACCAACTACGAGCAGTACTTC. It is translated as CASSFGGQTNYEQYF.

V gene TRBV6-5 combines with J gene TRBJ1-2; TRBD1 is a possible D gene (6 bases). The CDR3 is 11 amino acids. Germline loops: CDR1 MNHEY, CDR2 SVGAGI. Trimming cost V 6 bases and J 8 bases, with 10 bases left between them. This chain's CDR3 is CASSQGWGYTF. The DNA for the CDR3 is TGTGCCAGCAGCCAGGGGTGGGGCTACACCTTC.

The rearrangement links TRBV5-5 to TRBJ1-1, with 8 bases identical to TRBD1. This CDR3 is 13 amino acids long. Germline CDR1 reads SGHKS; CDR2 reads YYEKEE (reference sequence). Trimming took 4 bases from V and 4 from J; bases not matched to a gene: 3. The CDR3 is CASSVDRGTEAFF. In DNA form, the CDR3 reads TGTGCCAGCAGCGTCGACAGGGGCACTGAAGCTTTCTTT.

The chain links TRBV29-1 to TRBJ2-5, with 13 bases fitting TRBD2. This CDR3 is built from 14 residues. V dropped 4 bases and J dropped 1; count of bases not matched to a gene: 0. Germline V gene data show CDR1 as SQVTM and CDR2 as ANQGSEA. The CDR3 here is CSVGLAGGQETQYF. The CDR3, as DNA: TGCAGCGTTGGACTAGCGGGGGGCCAAGAGACCCAGTACTTC.

CDR3 residues: CASSLGQGKGDTQYF. In DNA form, the CDR3 reads TGCGCCAGCAGCTTGGGACAGGGCAAGGGGGATACGCAGTATTTT. The rearrangement uses TRBV5-1 and TRBJ2-3, with TRBD1 matching over 7 bases. V lost 0 bases, J lost 6 bases, and 7 bases stayed unmatched. CDR3 length: 15 residues. Germline V gives CDR1 SGHRS, CDR2 YFSETQ.

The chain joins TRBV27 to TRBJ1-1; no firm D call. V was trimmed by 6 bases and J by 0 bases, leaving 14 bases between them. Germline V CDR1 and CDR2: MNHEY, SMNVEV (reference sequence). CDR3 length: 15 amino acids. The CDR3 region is CASRDPRLMNTEAFF. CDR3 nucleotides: TGTGCCAGCAGGGATCCCAGGCTCATGAACACTGAAGCTTTCTTT.

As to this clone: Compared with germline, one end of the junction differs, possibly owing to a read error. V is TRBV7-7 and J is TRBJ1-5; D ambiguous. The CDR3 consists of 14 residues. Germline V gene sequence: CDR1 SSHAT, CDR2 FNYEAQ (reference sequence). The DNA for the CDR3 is TGTGCTAGCAGACCAGACTGCACAAATCAGCCCCAGCATTTT. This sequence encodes CASRPDCTNQPQHF. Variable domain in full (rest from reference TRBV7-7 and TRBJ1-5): GAGVSQSPRYKVTKRGQDVTLRCDPISSHATLYWYQQALGQGPEFLTYFNYEAQPDKSGLPSDRFSAERPEGSISTLTIQRTEQRDSAMYRCASRPDCTNQPQHFGDGTRLSIL.

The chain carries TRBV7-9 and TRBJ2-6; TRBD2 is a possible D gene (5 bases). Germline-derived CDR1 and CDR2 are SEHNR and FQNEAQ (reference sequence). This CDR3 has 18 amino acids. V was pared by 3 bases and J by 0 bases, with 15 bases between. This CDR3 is CASSFLAGPSSGANVLTF. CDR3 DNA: TGTGCCAGCAGCTTTCTCGCGGGCCCAAGCTCTGGGGCCAACGTCCTGACTTTC. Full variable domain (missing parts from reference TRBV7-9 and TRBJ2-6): DTGVSQNPRHKITKRGQNVTFRCDPISEHNRLYWYRQTLGQGPEFLTYFQNEAQLEKSRLLSDRFSAERPKGSFSTLEIQRTEQGDSAMYLCASSFLAGPSSGANVLTFGAGSRLTVL.

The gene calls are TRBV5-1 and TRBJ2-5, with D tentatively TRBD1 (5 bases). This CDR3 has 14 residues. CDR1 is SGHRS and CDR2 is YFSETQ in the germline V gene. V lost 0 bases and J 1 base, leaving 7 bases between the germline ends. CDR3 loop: CASSLGRAQETQYF. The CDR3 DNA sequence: TGCGCCAGCAGCTTGGGCAGGGCCCAAGAGACCCAGTACTTC. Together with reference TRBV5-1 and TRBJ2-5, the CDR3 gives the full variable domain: KAGVTQTPRYLIKTRGQQVTLSCSPISGHRSVSWYQQTPGQGLQFLFEYFSETQRNKGNFPGRFSGRQFSNSRSEMNVSTLELGDSALYLCASSLGRAQETQYFGPGTRLLVL.

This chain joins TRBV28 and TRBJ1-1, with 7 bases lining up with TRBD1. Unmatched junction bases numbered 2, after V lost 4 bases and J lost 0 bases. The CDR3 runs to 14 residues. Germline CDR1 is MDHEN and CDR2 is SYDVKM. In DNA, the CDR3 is TGTGCCAGCAGTTACGGGACAGTGAACACTGAAGCTTTCTTT. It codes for CASSYGTVNTEAFF.

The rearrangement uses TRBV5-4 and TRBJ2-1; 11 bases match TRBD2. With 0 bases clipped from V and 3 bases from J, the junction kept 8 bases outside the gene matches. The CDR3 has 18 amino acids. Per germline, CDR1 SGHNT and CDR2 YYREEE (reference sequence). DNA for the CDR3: TGTGCCAGCAGCTTGGTCGGGGCTAGCGGGAGGAGCTACAATGAGCAGTTCTTC. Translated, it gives CASSLVGASGRSYNEQFF.

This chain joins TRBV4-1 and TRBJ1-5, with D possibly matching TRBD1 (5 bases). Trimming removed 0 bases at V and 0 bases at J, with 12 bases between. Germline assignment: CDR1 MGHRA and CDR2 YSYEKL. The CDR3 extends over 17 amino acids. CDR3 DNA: TGCGCCAGCAGCCAAGAGGGGGGGAAGGATAGCAATCAGCCCCAGCATTTT. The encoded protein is CASSQEGGKDSNQPQHF.

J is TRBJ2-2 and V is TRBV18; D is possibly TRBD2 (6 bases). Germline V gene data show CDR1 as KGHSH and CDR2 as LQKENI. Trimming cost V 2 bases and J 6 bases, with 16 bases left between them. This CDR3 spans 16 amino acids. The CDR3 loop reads CASSPKAGKGSGELFF. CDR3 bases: TGTGCCAGCTCACCAAAGGCGGGGAAGGGTTCCGGGGAGCTGTTTTTT. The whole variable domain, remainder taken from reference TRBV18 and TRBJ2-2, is NAGVMQNPRHLVRRRGQEARLRCSPMKGHSHVYWYRQLPEEGLKFMVYLQKENIIDESGMPKERFSAEFPKEGPSILRIQQVVRGDSAAYFCASSPKAGKGSGELFFGEGSRLTVL.

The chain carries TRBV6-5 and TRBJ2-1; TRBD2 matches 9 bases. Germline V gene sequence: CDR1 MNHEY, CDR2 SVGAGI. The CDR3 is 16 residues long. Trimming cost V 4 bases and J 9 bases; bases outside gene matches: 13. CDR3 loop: CASSFASAGGAGEQFF. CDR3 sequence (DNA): TGTGCCAGCAGTTTCGCCTCAGCGGGAGGTGCGGGTGAGCAGTTCTTC.